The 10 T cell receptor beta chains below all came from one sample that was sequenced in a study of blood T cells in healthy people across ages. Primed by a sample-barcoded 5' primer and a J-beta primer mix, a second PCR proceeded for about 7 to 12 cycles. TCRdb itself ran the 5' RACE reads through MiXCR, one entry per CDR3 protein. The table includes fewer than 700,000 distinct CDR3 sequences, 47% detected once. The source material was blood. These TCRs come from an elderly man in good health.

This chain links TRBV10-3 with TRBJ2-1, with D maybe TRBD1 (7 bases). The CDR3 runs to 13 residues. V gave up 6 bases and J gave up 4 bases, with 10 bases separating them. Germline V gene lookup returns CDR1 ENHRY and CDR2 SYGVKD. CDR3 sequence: CAIRRDSYNEQFF. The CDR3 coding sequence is TGTGCCATCAGGCGGGACAGTTACAATGAGCAGTTCTTC.

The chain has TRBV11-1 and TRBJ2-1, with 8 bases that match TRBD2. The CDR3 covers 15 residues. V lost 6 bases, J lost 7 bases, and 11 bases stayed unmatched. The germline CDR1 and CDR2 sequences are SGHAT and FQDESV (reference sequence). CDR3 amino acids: CASSSLSGIANEQFF. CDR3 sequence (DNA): TGTGCCAGCAGTTCTCTTAGCGGGATAGCTAATGAGCAGTTCTTC. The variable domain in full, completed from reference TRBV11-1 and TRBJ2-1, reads EAEVAQSPRYKITEKSQAVAFWCDPISGHATLYWYRQILGQGPELLVQFQDESVVDDSQLPKDRFSAERLKGVDSTLKIQPAELGDSAMYLCASSSLSGIANEQFFGPGTRLTVL.

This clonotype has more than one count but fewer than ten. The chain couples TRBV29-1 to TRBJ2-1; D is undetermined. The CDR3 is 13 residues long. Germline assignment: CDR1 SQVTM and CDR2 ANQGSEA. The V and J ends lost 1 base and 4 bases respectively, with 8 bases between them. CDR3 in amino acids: CSVEVVLYNEQFF. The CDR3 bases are TGCAGCGTTGAAGTAGTCCTTTACAATGAGCAGTTCTTC.

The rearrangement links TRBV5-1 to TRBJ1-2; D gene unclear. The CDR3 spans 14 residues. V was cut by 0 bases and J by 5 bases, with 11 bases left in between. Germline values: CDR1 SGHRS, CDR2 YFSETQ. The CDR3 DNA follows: TGCGCCAGCAGCTTGGAGTCGGAACTATATGGCTACACCTTC. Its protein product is CASSLESELYGYTF.

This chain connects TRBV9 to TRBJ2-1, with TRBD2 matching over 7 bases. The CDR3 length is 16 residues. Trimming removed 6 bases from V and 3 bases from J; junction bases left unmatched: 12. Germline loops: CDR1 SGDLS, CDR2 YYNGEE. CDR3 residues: CASNPRGDPRYNEQFF. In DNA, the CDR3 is TGTGCCAGCAACCCCCGGGGGGACCCGCGCTACAATGAGCAGTTCTTC.

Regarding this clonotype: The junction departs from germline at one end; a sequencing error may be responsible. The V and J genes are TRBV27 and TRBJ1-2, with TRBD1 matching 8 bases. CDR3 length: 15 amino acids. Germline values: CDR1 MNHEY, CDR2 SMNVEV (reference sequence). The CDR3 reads CASSSVADRADGHTF. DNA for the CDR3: TGTGCCAGCAGTTCAGTGGCGGACAGGGCTGATGGCCACACCTTC.

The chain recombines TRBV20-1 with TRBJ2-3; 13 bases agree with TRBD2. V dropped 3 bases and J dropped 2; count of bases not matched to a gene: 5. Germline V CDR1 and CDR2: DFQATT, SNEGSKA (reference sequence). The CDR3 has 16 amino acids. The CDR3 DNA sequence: TGCAGTGCTAGCGCTGGACTAGCGGGAGCCACAGATACGCAGTATTTT. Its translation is CSASAGLAGATDTQYF.

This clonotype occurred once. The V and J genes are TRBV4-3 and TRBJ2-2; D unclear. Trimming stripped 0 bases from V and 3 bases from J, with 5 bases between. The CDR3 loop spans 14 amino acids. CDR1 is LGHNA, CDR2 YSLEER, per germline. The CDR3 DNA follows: TGCGCCAGCAGCCAAGATCCCCACACCGGGGAGCTGTTTTTT. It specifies CASSQDPHTGELFF.

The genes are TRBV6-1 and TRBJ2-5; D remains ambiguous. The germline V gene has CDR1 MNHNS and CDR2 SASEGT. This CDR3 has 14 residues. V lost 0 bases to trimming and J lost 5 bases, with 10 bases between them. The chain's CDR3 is CASSEALLGETQYF. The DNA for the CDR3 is TGTGCCAGCAGTGAAGCGCTTCTCGGGGAGACCCAGTACTTC.

The CDR3 reads CAWSPGLAGEQFF. CDR3 in DNA: TGTGCCTGGAGTCCAGGACTAGCAGGGGAGCAGTTCTTC. This sequence joins TRBV30 and TRBJ2-1; 8 nucleotides align to TRBD2. Looked up from germline, CDR1 is GTSNPN and CDR2 is SVGIG (reference sequence). Trimming took 2 bases from V and 10 from J; bases not matched to a gene: 7. The CDR3 length is 13 residues.